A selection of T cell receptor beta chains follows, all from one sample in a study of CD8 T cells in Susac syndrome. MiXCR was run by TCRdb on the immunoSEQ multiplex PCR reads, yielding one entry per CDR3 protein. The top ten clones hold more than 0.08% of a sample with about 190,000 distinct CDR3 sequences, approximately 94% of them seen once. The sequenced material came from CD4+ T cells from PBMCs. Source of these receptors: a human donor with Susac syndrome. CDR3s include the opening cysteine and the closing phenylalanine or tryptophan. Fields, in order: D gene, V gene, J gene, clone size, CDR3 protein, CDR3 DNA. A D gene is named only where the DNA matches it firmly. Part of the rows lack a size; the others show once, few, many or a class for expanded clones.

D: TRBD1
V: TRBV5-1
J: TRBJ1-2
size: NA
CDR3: CASTTRKDREDARDGYTF
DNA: TGCGCCAGCACGACCAGAAAGGACAGGGAAGACGCACGGGATGGCTACACCTTC

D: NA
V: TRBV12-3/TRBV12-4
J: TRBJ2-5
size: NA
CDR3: CASSMDYQETQYF
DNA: TGTGCCAGCAGTATGGACTATCAAGAGACCCAGTACTTC

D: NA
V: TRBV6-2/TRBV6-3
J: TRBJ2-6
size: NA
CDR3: CASSLRGSGANVLTF
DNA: TGTGCCAGCAGTTTGAGGGGCTCTGGGGCCAACGTCCTGACTTTC

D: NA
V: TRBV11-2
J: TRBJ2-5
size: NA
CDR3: CASSLGGTSFETQYF
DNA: TGTGCCAGCAGCTTAGGTGGAACTAGTTTTGAGACCCAGTACTTC

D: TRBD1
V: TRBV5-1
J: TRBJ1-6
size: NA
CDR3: CASSLDGTGAERNSPLHF
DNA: TGCGCCAGCAGCTTGGATGGGACAGGGGCCGAGCGGAATTCACCCCTCCACTTT

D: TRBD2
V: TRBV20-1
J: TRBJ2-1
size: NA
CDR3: CSARVAGAYNEQFF
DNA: TGCAGTGCTAGAGTAGCGGGGGCTTACAATGAGCAGTTCTTC

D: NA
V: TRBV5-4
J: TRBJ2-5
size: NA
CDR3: CATIEGPGRGQETQYF
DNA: TGTGCCACCATAGAAGGACCAGGGCGCGGCCAAGAGACCCAGTACTTC

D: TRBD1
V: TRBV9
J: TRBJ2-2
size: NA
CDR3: CASSSTSGGLTGELFF
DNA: TGTGCCAGCAGCTCGACGTCAGGGGGCCTTACCGGGGAGCTGTTTTTT

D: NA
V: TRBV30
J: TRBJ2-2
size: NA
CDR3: CAWSVMVGGGELFF
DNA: TGTGCCTGGAGTGTTATGGTGGGGGGCGGGGAGCTGTTTTTT

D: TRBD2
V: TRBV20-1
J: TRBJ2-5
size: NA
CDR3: CSARAATSGLGVGTQYF
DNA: TGCAGTGCTAGAGCCGCGACATCGGGACTAGGAGTGGGGACCCAGTACTTC

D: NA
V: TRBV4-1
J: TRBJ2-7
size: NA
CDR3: CASSQEEGPYEQYF
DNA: TGCGCCAGCAGCCAAGAAGAGGGCCCCTACGAGCAGTACTTC

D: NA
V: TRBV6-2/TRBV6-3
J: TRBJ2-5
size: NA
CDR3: CASSRWLITEKETQYF
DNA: TGTGCCAGCAGTCGTTGGCTCATCACGGAAAAAGAGACCCAGTACTTC

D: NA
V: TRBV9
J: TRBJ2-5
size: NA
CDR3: CASSVAFGSGETQYF
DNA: TGTGCCAGCAGCGTAGCTTTCGGGTCTGGCGAGACCCAGTACTTC

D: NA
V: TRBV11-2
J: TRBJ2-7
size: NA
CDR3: CASGTLGSYEQYF
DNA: TGTGCCTCGGGGACCCTTGGTTCCTACGAGCAGTACTTC

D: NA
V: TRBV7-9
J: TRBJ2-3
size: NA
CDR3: CASSSGLVVDTQYF
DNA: TGTGCCAGCAGCTCCGGCCTAGTAGTAGATACGCAGTATTTT

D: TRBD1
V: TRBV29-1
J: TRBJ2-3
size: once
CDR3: CSAGWTGHRDTQYF
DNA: TGCAGCGCTGGGTGGACAGGTCATCGGGATACGCAGTATTTT

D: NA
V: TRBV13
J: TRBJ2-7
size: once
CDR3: CASSLVGRPSYEQYF
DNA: TGTGCCAGCAGCTTAGTGGGCCGACCCTCCTACGAGCAGTACTTC

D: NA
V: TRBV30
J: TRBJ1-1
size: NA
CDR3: CAWSLAGADTEAFF
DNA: TGTGCCTGGAGTCTTGCAGGGGCGGACACTGAAGCTTTCTTT

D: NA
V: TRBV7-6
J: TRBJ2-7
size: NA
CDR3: CASSLLITGPSYEQYF
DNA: TGTGCCAGCAGCTTACTCATCACAGGCCCGAGCTACGAGCAGTACTTC

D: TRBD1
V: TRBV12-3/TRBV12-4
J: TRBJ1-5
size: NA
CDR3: CASSIRHLPGQGTFNQPQHF
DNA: TGTGCCAGCAGTATTCGTCACTTACCGGGACAGGGAACCTTCAATCAGCCCCAGCATTTT

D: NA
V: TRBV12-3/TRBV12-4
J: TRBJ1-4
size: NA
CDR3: CASTPDIGNEKLFF
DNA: TGTGCCAGCACCCCGGACATAGGGAATGAAAAACTGTTTTTT

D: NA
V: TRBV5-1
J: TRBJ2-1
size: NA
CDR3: CASSLSSDVNEQFF
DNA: TGCGCCAGCAGCTTGTCCAGCGACGTCAATGAGCAGTTCTTC

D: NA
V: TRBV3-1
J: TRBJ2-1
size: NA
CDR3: CASSQEFQLGEQFF
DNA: TGTGCCAGCAGCCAAGAATTCCAGCTCGGTGAGCAGTTCTTC

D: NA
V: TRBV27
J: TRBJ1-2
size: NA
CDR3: CASRTGVGYTF
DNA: TGTGCCAGCAGGACGGGTGTTGGCTACACCTTC

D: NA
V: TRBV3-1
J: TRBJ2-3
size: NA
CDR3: CASTMEDISDTQYF
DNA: TGTGCCAGCACCATGGAAGACATTTCCGATACGCAGTATTTT

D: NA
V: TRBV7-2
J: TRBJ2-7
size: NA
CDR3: CASSARQPPYEQYF
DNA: TGTGCCAGCAGCGCCCGACAACCGCCCTACGAGCAGTACTTC

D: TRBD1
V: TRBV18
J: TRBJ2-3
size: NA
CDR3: CASSLGTGASTDTQYF
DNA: TGTGCCAGCTCCCTCGGGACAGGAGCTAGCACAGATACGCAGTATTTT

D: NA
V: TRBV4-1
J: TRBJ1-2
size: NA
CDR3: CASSQNPTTSYGYTF
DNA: TGCGCCAGCAGCCAAAACCCCACAACCTCCTATGGCTACACCTTC

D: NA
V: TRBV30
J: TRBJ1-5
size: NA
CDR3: CAWSRGANSNQPQHF
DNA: TGTGCCTGGAGTAGAGGGGCGAATAGCAATCAGCCCCAGCATTTT